Listed below are T cell receptor beta chains from one sample, sequenced in a study of metastatic and nonmetastatic thyroid tumors. TCRdb re-called clones via MiXCR from the PCR reads. This sample carries approximately 17,000 clones, approximately 24% of them seen once, and the ten largest clones take under 25%. Sequences were obtained from tumor tissue. All receptors derive from a female donor with papillary thyroid cancer or a benign thyroid nodule (not recorded which). Some clones in this sample may be carry-over from other donors' samples. Each CDR3 is given with its conserved first and last residue. Each record gives: CDR3 protein, CDR3 DNA, J gene, D gene, clone size, V gene. A D gene is named only where the DNA matches it firmly. Not every row has a clone size; where given, it reads once, few, many or a size class.

CDR3 protein: CASRIGTGGDEQYF
CDR3 DNA: TGCGCCAGCAGAATAGGGACAGGGGGCGACGAGCAGTACTTC
J gene: TRBJ2-7
D gene: TRBD1
clone size: many
V gene: TRBV5-1

CDR3 protein: CASSYPGTSNEQFF
CDR3 DNA: TGTGCCAGCAGTTACCCAGGGACCTCCAATGAGCAGTTCTTC
J gene: TRBJ2-1
D gene: -
clone size: -
V gene: TRBV6-5

CDR3 protein: CASSQGHFNQPQHF
CDR3 DNA: TGCGCCAGCAGCCAGGGACACTTCAATCAGCCCCAGCATTTT
J gene: TRBJ1-5
D gene: -
clone size: -
V gene: TRBV4-1

CDR3 protein: CASSPRIGTTLRRETQYF
CDR3 DNA: TGTGCCAGCAGTCCACGAATCGGGACCACCCTCCGTCGGGAGACCCAGTACTTC
J gene: TRBJ2-5
D gene: -
clone size: -
V gene: TRBV27

CDR3 protein: CASSRAGREVDTQYF
CDR3 DNA: TGTGCCAGCAGTCGGGCAGGCAGGGAAGTGGATACGCAGTATTTT
J gene: TRBJ2-3
D gene: -
clone size: few
V gene: TRBV6-4

CDR3 protein: CASSRGTGVSGANVLTF
CDR3 DNA: TGTGCCAGTTCCCGAGGGACGGGGGTCTCTGGGGCCAACGTCCTGACTTTC
J gene: TRBJ2-6
D gene: -
clone size: few
V gene: TRBV27

CDR3 protein: CASSEEGGAGNTIYF
CDR3 DNA: TGTGCCAGCAGTGAAGAGGGGGGCGCTGGAAACACCATATATTTT
J gene: TRBJ1-3
D gene: -
clone size: many
V gene: TRBV6-1

CDR3 protein: CASGLPSGSSYEQYF
CDR3 DNA: TGTGCTAGTGGTTTGCCTAGCGGGAGCTCCTACGAGCAGTACTTC
J gene: TRBJ2-7
D gene: TRBD2
clone size: few
V gene: TRBV12-5

CDR3 protein: CASSLPEGVLAGVLPGELFF
CDR3 DNA: TGTGCCAGCAGCTTACCGGAGGGGGTTCTAGCGGGAGTTTTACCCGGGGAGCTGTTTTTT
J gene: TRBJ2-2
D gene: TRBD2
clone size: many
V gene: TRBV7-3

CDR3 protein: CASRAGLNTEAFF
CDR3 DNA: TGCGCCAGCAGGGCCGGGTTAAACACTGAAGCTTTCTTT
J gene: TRBJ1-1
D gene: -
clone size: -
V gene: TRBV5-1

CDR3 protein: CSATGGTDTQYF
CDR3 DNA: TGCAGTGCTACAGGGGGCACAGATACGCAGTATTTT
J gene: TRBJ2-3
D gene: -
clone size: many
V gene: TRBV20-1

CDR3 protein: CASSTHGGLKDGYTF
CDR3 DNA: TGTGCCAGCAGCACTCACGGGGGTCTCAAGGATGGCTACACCTTC
J gene: TRBJ1-2
D gene: -
clone size: few
V gene: TRBV6-1

CDR3 protein: CSATPSRATNEQFF
CDR3 DNA: TGCAGTGCTACCCCCTCCCGAGCCACCAATGAGCAGTTCTTC
J gene: TRBJ2-1
D gene: -
clone size: -
V gene: TRBV20-1

CDR3 protein: CASSQVGGSNQPQHF
CDR3 DNA: TGCGCCAGCAGCCAAGTGGGGGGGAGCAATCAGCCCCAGCATTTT
J gene: TRBJ1-5
D gene: -
clone size: large
V gene: TRBV4-1

CDR3 protein: CASQRDRVYEQFF
CDR3 DNA: TGTGCCAGCCAGCGGGACAGGGTCTATGAGCAGTTCTTC
J gene: TRBJ2-1
D gene: TRBD1
clone size: many
V gene: TRBV18

CDR3 protein: CASSSGYYF
CDR3 DNA: TGTGCCAGCAGCTCGGGGTATTACTTC
J gene: TRBJ2-7
D gene: -
clone size: -
V gene: TRBV5-4

CDR3 protein: CSAGGYRGHEQYF
CDR3 DNA: TGCAGTGCCGGGGGCTATAGGGGCCACGAGCAGTACTTC
J gene: TRBJ2-7
D gene: -
clone size: -
V gene: TRBV20-1

CDR3 protein: CASIIDGYEHYF
CDR3 DNA: TGTGCCAGCATCATCGATGGGTACGAGCATTACTTC
J gene: TRBJ2-7
D gene: -
clone size: few
V gene: TRBV6-2/TRBV6-3

CDR3 protein: CSSSSRLAEGYEQYF
CDR3 DNA: TGTTCCAGTAGTTCCCGACTAGCGGAAGGCTACGAGCAGTACTTC
J gene: TRBJ2-7
D gene: TRBD2
clone size: few
V gene: TRBV19

CDR3 protein: CASSGDSEQFF
CDR3 DNA: TGTGCCAGCAGTGGGGACTCAGAGCAGTTCTTC
J gene: TRBJ2-1
D gene: -
clone size: few
V gene: TRBV2

CDR3 protein: CSAGTVFYEQYF
CDR3 DNA: TGCAGTGCGGGGACTGTCTTCTACGAGCAGTACTTC
J gene: TRBJ2-7
D gene: -
clone size: medium-sized
V gene: TRBV20-1

CDR3 protein: CASSTTRLAGVTDTQYF
CDR3 DNA: TGTGCCAGCAGCACAACCCGCCTAGCGGGGGTCACAGATACGCAGTATTTT
J gene: TRBJ2-3
D gene: TRBD2
clone size: medium-sized
V gene: TRBV7-2

CDR3 protein: CASTLGGNGNTIYF
CDR3 DNA: TGCGCCAGCACCCTCGGGGGAAACGGAAACACCATATATTTT
J gene: TRBJ1-3
D gene: -
clone size: many
V gene: TRBV5-1

CDR3 protein: CASTERPGLAGNTDTQYF
CDR3 DNA: TGTGCCAGCACCGAAAGACCTGGACTAGCGGGGAACACAGATACGCAGTATTTT
J gene: TRBJ2-3
D gene: TRBD2
clone size: -
V gene: TRBV11-2

CDR3 protein: CASSFENSPLHF
CDR3 DNA: TGTGCCAGCAGCTTCGAGAATTCACCCCTCCACTTT
J gene: TRBJ1-6
D gene: -
clone size: medium-sized
V gene: TRBV7-9

CDR3 protein: CSAALQGFVTEAFF
CDR3 DNA: TGCAGTGCTGCACTTCAGGGGTTCGTCACTGAAGCTTTCTTT
J gene: TRBJ1-1
D gene: -
clone size: medium-sized
V gene: TRBV20-1

CDR3 protein: CASSHLLGLARETQYF
CDR3 DNA: TGTGCCAGCAGCCACCTATTGGGACTAGCACGAGAGACCCAGTACTTC
J gene: TRBJ2-5
D gene: TRBD2
clone size: many
V gene: TRBV3-1

CDR3 protein: CASINRGKSDGNTIYF
CDR3 DNA: TGTGCCAGTATTAACCGGGGGAAGAGCGATGGAAACACCATATATTTT
J gene: TRBJ1-3
D gene: -
clone size: many
V gene: TRBV19

CDR3 protein: CASSSGQVTDTQYF
CDR3 DNA: TGCGCCAGCAGCTCCGGACAGGTCACAGATACGCAGTATTTT
J gene: TRBJ2-3
D gene: TRBD1
clone size: many
V gene: TRBV5-1

CDR3 protein: CASSLDVAASYEQYF
CDR3 DNA: TGTGCCAGCAGCTTAGATGTGGCAGCTTCCTACGAGCAGTACTTC
J gene: TRBJ2-7
D gene: -
clone size: -
V gene: TRBV7-6

CDR3 protein: CAYSLSGGTEAFF
CDR3 DNA: TGTGCCTACAGCCTCAGCGGTGGCACTGAAGCTTTCTTT
J gene: TRBJ1-1
D gene: -
clone size: -
V gene: TRBV9

CDR3 protein: CASSLKGDSYEQYF
CDR3 DNA: TGTGCCAGCAGTTTGAAGGGGGACTCCTACGAGCAGTACTTC
J gene: TRBJ2-7
D gene: -
clone size: medium-sized
V gene: TRBV27

CDR3 protein: CASSDSTNTGELFF
CDR3 DNA: TGTGCCAGCAGTGACTCGACAAACACCGGGGAGCTGTTTTTT
J gene: TRBJ2-2
D gene: -
clone size: many
V gene: TRBV6-4

CDR3 protein: CASSVQGEKLFF
CDR3 DNA: TGTGCCAGCAGTGTACAAGGTGAAAAACTGTTTTTT
J gene: TRBJ1-4
D gene: -
clone size: -
V gene: TRBV6-5

CDR3 protein: CSARDPGSDTQYF
CDR3 DNA: TGCAGTGCTAGAGATCCGGGTTCAGATACGCAGTATTTT
J gene: TRBJ2-3
D gene: -
clone size: medium-sized
V gene: TRBV20-1

CDR3 protein: CASSWSSGFTDTQYF
CDR3 DNA: TGTGCCAGCAGTTGGTCTAGCGGCTTCACAGATACGCAGTATTTT
J gene: TRBJ2-3
D gene: TRBD2
clone size: many
V gene: TRBV27

CDR3 protein: CASRSDTLGDYGYTF
CDR3 DNA: TGTGCCAGCAGAAGTGACACCTTGGGGGACTATGGCTACACCTTC
J gene: TRBJ1-2
D gene: -
clone size: -
V gene: TRBV27

CDR3 protein: CASSLNYEQYF
CDR3 DNA: TGTGCCAGCAGCCTTAACTACGAGCAGTACTTC
J gene: TRBJ2-7
D gene: -
clone size: medium-sized
V gene: TRBV11-2

CDR3 protein: CAILSTANYGYTF
CDR3 DNA: TGTGCCATTTTGAGTACAGCTAACTATGGCTACACCTTC
J gene: TRBJ1-2
D gene: -
clone size: -
V gene: TRBV28

CDR3 protein: CASIDKQGLGEHYF
CDR3 DNA: TGTGCCAGCATTGACAAACAGGGGTTAGGCGAGCATTACTTC
J gene: TRBJ2-7
D gene: TRBD1
clone size: -
V gene: TRBV25-1

CDR3 protein: CAISSHGGNEQFF
CDR3 DNA: TGTGCCATCAGCTCCCATGGTGGCAATGAGCAGTTCTTC
J gene: TRBJ2-1
D gene: -
clone size: -
V gene: TRBV6-4

CDR3 protein: CSATRLAGTDTQYF
CDR3 DNA: TGCAGTGCTACTCGTTTAGCGGGTACAGATACGCAGTATTTT
J gene: TRBJ2-3
D gene: TRBD2
clone size: -
V gene: TRBV20-1

CDR3 protein: CASSALAGRAVTSDTQYF
CDR3 DNA: TGTGCCAGCAGTGCCCTGGCCGGGAGGGCAGTAACCTCAGATACGCAGTATTTT
J gene: TRBJ2-3
D gene: TRBD2
clone size: few
V gene: TRBV27

CDR3 protein: CASGNPGQNSYEQYF
CDR3 DNA: TGTGCCAGCGGGAACCCGGGACAGAACTCCTACGAGCAGTACTTC
J gene: TRBJ2-7
D gene: TRBD1
clone size: medium-sized
V gene: TRBV12-3/TRBV12-4

CDR3 protein: CASSQDHRGGNEQYF
CDR3 DNA: TGTGCCAGCAGCCAAGATCACAGGGGGGGAAACGAGCAGTACTTC
J gene: TRBJ2-7
D gene: -
clone size: medium-sized
V gene: TRBV4-2

CDR3 protein: CASRGLYEQYF
CDR3 DNA: TGTGCCAGCCGTGGGCTCTACGAGCAGTACTTC
J gene: TRBJ2-7
D gene: -
clone size: -
V gene: TRBV2

CDR3 protein: CASSTETRYTQYF
CDR3 DNA: TGCGCCAGCAGCACCGAAACCAGATACACCCAGTACTTC
J gene: TRBJ2-5
D gene: -
clone size: many
V gene: TRBV5-1

CDR3 protein: CANSLSQGDGYTF
CDR3 DNA: TGTGCCAACAGCTTATCACAGGGGGATGGCTACACCTTC
J gene: TRBJ1-2
D gene: TRBD1
clone size: -
V gene: TRBV7-9

CDR3 protein: CVSTLQLTVGNEQYF
CDR3 DNA: TGTGTCAGCACCCTCCAACTTACAGTGGGAAACGAGCAGTACTTC
J gene: TRBJ2-7
D gene: -
clone size: few
V gene: TRBV6-2/TRBV6-3

CDR3 protein: CASSDFRNQPQHF
CDR3 DNA: TGTGCCAGCAGTGATTTCCGGAATCAGCCCCAGCATTTT
J gene: TRBJ1-5
D gene: -
clone size: many
V gene: TRBV6-1

CDR3 protein: CASRPGAGESWAYNEQFF
CDR3 DNA: TGCGCCAGCAGACCTGGGGCAGGTGAAAGCTGGGCCTATAATGAGCAGTTCTTC
J gene: TRBJ2-1
D gene: -
clone size: -
V gene: TRBV5-1

CDR3 protein: CASSDPARHPTLHF
CDR3 DNA: TGTGCCAGCTCGGACCCGGCCAGACATCCGACCCTCCACTTT
J gene: TRBJ1-6
D gene: -
clone size: -
V gene: TRBV18